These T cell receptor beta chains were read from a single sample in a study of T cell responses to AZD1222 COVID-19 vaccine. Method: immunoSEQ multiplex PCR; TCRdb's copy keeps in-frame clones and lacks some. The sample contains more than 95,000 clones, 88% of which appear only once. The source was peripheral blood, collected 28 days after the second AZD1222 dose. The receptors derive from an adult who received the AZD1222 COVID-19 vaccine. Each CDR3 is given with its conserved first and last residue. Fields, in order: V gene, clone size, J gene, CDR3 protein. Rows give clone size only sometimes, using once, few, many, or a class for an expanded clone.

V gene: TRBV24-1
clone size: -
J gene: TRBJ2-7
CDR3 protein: CATSDFGYEQYF

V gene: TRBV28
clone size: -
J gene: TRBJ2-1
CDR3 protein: CASSFQGAGSYNEQFF

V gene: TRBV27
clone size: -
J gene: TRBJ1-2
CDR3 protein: CATRGDREKSPYGYTF

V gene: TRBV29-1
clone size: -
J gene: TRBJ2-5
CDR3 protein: CSAPPTGGRETQYF

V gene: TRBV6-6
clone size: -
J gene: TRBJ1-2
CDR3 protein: CASSPGGAPSGYTF

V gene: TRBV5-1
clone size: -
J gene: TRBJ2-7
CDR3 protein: CASRGSSYEQYF

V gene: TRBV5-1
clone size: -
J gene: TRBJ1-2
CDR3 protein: CASSLEQMDGYTF

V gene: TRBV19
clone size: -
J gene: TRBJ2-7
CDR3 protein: CASSEGTSLREQYF

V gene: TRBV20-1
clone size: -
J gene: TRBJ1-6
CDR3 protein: CSASWAGDSPLHF

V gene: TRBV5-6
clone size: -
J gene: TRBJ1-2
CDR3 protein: CASSTGTGDGYTF

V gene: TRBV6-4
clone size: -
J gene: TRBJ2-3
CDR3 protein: CASSDRGTDTQYF

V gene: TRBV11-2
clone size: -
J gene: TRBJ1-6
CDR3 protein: CASSLGQGISPLHF

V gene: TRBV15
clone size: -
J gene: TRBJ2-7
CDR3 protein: CATSRDGTSHGLVYEQYF

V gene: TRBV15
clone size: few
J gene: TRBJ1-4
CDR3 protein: CATSSQQGRGNEKLFF

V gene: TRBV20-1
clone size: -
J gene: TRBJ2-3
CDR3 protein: CSASPTSRTDTQYF

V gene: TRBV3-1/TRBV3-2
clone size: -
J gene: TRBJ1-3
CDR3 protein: CASSQEDGVTGNTIYF

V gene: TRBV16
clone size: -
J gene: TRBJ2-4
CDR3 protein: CASSPHSGGNIQYF

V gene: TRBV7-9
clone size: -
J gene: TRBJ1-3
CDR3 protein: CASSPMSGGSGNTIYF

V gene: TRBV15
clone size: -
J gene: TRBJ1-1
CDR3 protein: CATSRDKGQNTEAFF

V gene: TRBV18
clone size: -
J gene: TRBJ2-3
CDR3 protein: CASSPPASTDTQYF

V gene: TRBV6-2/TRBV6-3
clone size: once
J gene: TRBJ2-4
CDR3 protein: CASSTGAIREQYF

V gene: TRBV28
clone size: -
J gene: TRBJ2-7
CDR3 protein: CASSYPRGQGVYSYEQYF

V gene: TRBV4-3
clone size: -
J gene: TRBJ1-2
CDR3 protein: CASSQDHGEYGYTF

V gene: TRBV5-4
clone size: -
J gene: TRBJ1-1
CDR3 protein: CASSQHTMNTEAFF

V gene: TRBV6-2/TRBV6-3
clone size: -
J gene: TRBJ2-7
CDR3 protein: CASSYEGNSYEQYF

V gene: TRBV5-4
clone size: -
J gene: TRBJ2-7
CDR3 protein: CASSLGPTVYEQYF

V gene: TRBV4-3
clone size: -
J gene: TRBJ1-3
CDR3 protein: CASSQRQGASSGNTIYF

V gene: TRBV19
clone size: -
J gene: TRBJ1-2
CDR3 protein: CASSIDQGPYGYTF

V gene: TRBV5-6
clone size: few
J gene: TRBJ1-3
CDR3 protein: CASSSPDRSSGNTIYF

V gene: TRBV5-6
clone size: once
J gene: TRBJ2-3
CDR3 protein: CASSQGGPQYF

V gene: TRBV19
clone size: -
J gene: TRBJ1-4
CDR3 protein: CASSLRQNNEKLFF

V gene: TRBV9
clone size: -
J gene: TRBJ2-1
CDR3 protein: CASSFTWHPGNEQFF

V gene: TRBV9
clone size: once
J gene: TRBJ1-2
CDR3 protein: CASSVVDRSGYTF

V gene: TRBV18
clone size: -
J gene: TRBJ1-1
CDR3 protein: CASSPPTSQGTEAFF

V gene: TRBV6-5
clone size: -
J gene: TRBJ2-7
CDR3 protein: CASSYWEPFMYEQYF

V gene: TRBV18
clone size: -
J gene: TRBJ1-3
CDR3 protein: CASSRTGTDSGNTIYF

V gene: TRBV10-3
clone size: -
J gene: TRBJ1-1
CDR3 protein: CAIMGGAAEAFF

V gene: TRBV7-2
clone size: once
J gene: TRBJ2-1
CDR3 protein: CASTRVGVLAGGNEQFF

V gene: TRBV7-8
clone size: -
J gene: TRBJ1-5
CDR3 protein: CASSPAREAVGNQPQHF

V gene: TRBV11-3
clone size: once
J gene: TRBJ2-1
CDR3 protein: CASSLDLLDNEQFF

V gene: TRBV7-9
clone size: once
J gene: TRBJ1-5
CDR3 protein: CASSFEVGQPQHF